This T cell receptor (beta chain) was recorded in a study of CD39 and CD103 CD8 tumor-infiltrating T cells. Study-wide findings and caveats: Unlike DN TIL clonotypes, DP TIL clonotypes seldom appeared in blood.

TCRdb's table, derived via immunoSEQ multiplex PCR, lists solely in-frame clones and lacks some. The sample has about 1,600 clones, about 73% seen once. V gave up 6 bases and J gave up 3 bases, with 18 bases separating them. The V gene's germline CDR1 is MDHEN and CDR2 SYDVKM. This CDR3 contains 15 residues. As concerns this clone: The antigen remains undetermined.

This chain connects TRBV28 to TRBJ2-7; maybe TRBD1 (5 bases). The receptor's source is a human donor with head and neck squamous cell carcinoma. Sequenced: CD39- CD103- CD8+ T cells sorted from the tumor. The subset here: CD103-CD39- double-negative CD45RA- CD8 T cells. The CDR3 bases are TGTGCCAGCAGCCCAATCCCTCTGACAGTCTACGAGCAGTACTTC. Translated, it gives CASSPIPLTVYEQYF.